This TCR beta chain was identified in a study of identical twins. On this clonotype itself: Its antigen is as yet unknown.

The CDR3 spans 19 residues. J gave up 2 bases and V 10 bases, and 21 bases lay outside the gene matches. The V gene's germline CDR1 is PRHDT and CDR2 FYEKMQ (reference sequence). Study findings and constraints: Beta out-of-frame twin sharing showed a weaker excess.

Unique molecular identifiers were present on the cDNA, and a universal primer site came from template switching. TCRdb redid the calling of the 5' RACE reads with MiXCR, one entry per CDR3 protein. This sample has about 660,000 distinct CDR3 sequences; around 8.3% occur once, and the top ten carry 0.8% to 1%. These data also formed part of another study, on yellow fever vaccine responses in identical twins.

Input material: PBMCs. This clonotype was obtained from a woman under 30 in good health. The chain combines TRBV13 with TRBJ2-1; TRBD2 matches 9 bases. The CDR3 sequence is CAITYGLAGRIWAYNEQFF. CDR3 coding DNA: TGTGCCATCACCTACGGCCTAGCGGGGCGCATCTGGGCCTACAATGAGCAGTTCTTC.